This T cell receptor beta chain is from a study of blood T cell repertoires in COVID-19. Some clones are missing from TCRdb's copy, which holds only in-frame ones; the method was immunoSEQ multiplex PCR. Here the sample spans more than 95,000 clones, around 80% being singletons. This CDR3 comprises 12 residues. Trimming pared 3 bases from V and 2 bases from J, leaving 3 bases between. Germline CDR1 reads LGHDT; CDR2 reads YNNKEL (reference sequence). The rearrangement joins TRBV3-1 (or the pseudogene TRBV3-2) to TRBJ2-3, with D unresolved. The source is a man aged 80 or over with acute or convalescent COVID-19. Sequenced material: peripheral blood. CDR3 region: CASSHNTDTQYF. Here the CDR3 DNA reads TGTGCCAGCAGCCATAACACAGATACGCAGTATTTT.